Below are 11 T cell receptor beta chains sequenced from a single sample in a study of T cells in Graves' hyperthyroidism and ophthalmopathy. Authors of the study amplified TCR beta CDR3 regions from RNA transcripts. HTBI primers were the set used in a first-round RT-PCR of the TCR CDR3. TCRdb re-analysed the multiplex PCR reads in MiXCR, keeping a single row per CDR3 protein. The sample lists hundreds of thousands of distinct CDR3 sequences, roughly 15% seen once, with roughly 4.5% in the top ten. Sequencing used blood. These TCRs come from a woman in her forties with Graves' ophthalmopathy.

The sample holds many counts of this clonotype. The CDR3 nucleotides are TGTGCCTGGAGTGTACCCCACGGCAGGGTATTGATAGAGACCCAGTACTTC. Protein sequence: CAWSVPHGRVLIETQYF. V gene TRBV30 combines with J gene TRBJ2-5, with D tentatively TRBD1 (5 bases). In germline, CDR1 is GTSNPN, CDR2 SVGIG (reference sequence). The CDR3 is made up of 17 amino acids. The germline V and J ends were trimmed by 0 bases and 4 bases, with 21 bases remaining between them.

As for this clonotype: A single base is all that separates this from a far larger clone, so a read error is likely. This sequence joins TRBV27 and TRBJ1-1; D is undetermined. Germline V CDR1 and CDR2: MNHEY, SMNVEV (reference sequence). CDR3 size: 13 residues. CDR3 coding DNA: TGTGCCAGCAGTTTACGGCGGAACACTGGAGCTTTCTTT. Its translation is CASSLRRNTGAFF.

This clonotype was detected many times. This chain joins TRBV28 and TRBJ1-2; D is perhaps TRBD1 (5 bases). This CDR3 spans 11 amino acids. Trimming left V 8 bases short and J 8 bases short, with 12 bases between. Germline CDR1 and CDR2: MDHEN and SYDVKM. In nucleotides, the CDR3 is TGTGCCAGCCAGGGTCTAAACGGCTACACCTTC. Its translation is CASQGLNGYTF.

This clonotype occurred many times. V usage is TRBV6-2 or TRBV6-3 and J usage is TRBJ2-2, with TRBD2 identical over 7 bases. Trimming cost V 1 base and J 6 bases; bases outside gene matches: 8. Germline CDR1 MNHEY, CDR2 SVGEGT. The CDR3 covers 16 residues. CDR3 sequence (DNA): TGTGCCAGCAGTTACTGGCGGGAGATGAGGGCCGGGGAGCTGTTTTTT. It yields the protein CASSYWREMRAGELFF.

This clonotype has at least ten counts. The V call is TRBV28, the J call TRBJ2-5, with 10 positions matching TRBD1. The CDR3 has 16 residues. The trim removed 2 bases at V and 1 base at J, leaving 4 bases unmatched. Per the germline V gene, CDR1 is MDHEN and CDR2 is SYDVKM. This chain's CDR3 is CASSLMGQGIQETQYF. In nucleotides, the CDR3 is TGTGCCAGCAGTTTAATGGGACAGGGGATCCAAGAGACCCAGTACTTC.

This clonotype was seen at least ten times. The V and J genes are TRBV5-1 and TRBJ2-2, with TRBD2 matching over 8 bases. The J segment lost 3 bases and the V segment lost 5 bases, leaving 3 bases of the junction unmatched. This CDR3 contains 14 residues. Germline V gives CDR1 SGHRS, CDR2 YFSETQ. The CDR3 protein is CASRPGRDTGELFF. The CDR3 DNA reads TGCGCCAGCAGGCCCGGGAGGGACACCGGGGAGCTGTTTTTT.

This clonotype was detected only a few times. The chain carries TRBV3-1 and TRBJ2-2, with TRBD2 as a possible D gene (6 bases). The CDR3 covers 17 residues. V lost 2 bases, J lost 1 base, and 14 bases lay in between. Germline V gene sequence: CDR1 LGHDT, CDR2 YNNKEL (reference sequence). The CDR3 bases are TGTGCCAGCAGCCAAATGTACGGGAGCCAGAACACCGGGGAGCTGTTTTTT. Encoded protein: CASSQMYGSQNTGELFF.

This clonotype was observed at least ten times. The chain combines TRBV7-8 with TRBJ2-6; perhaps TRBD2 as D (6 bases). V was trimmed by 5 bases and J by 4 bases, leaving 9 bases between them. The CDR3 has 14 amino acids. The V gene's germline CDR1 is SGHVS and CDR2 FQNEAQ. The CDR3 loop reads CASSHRGGANVLTF. The CDR3 DNA reads TGTGCCAGCAGCCACCGGGGGGGGGCCAACGTCCTGACTTTC.

This clonotype was seen many times. This chain connects TRBV19 to TRBJ2-3; D call uncertain. Trimming took 4 bases from V and 0 from J, leaving 8 bases between them. The CDR3 consists of 14 residues. CDR1 LNHDA and CDR2 SQIVND come from the germline V gene (reference sequence). The CDR3 nucleotides are TGTGCCAGTAGTAAAGTCAGCAGCACAGATACGCAGTATTTT. Its translation: CASSKVSSTDTQYF.

This clonotype was counted ten times or more. The gene calls are TRBV27 and TRBJ2-4; 9 bases map to TRBD2. The germline gives CDR1 MNHEY, CDR2 SMNVEV (reference sequence). J lost 7 bases, V lost 8 bases, and 12 bases had no gene match. The CDR3 is 15 residues long. CDR3: CASGPRAGGGNIQYF. The CDR3 DNA sequence: TGTGCCAGCGGACCTCGTGCGGGAGGGGGGAACATTCAGTACTTC.

This clonotype was seen ten or more times. The genes are TRBV6-1 and TRBJ1-2; perhaps TRBD1 as D (6 bases). This CDR3 is built from 13 residues. The germline V and J ends were trimmed by 5 bases and 8 bases, with 15 bases remaining between them. CDR1 and CDR2 from the germline V gene are MNHNS and SASEGT. The CDR3 loop reads CASSQTTGLGYTF. The CDR3 DNA follows: TGTGCCAGCAGTCAGACTACAGGGTTGGGCTACACCTTC.